Presented here are 23 T cell receptor beta chains from one specimen sequenced in a study of post-analysis software for immune sequencing data. Study-level points and caveats: Five or six TRBV segments were significantly more frequent in patients than in controls. TRBV5-6, TRBV5-1 and TRBV20-1 were among these segments.

No cognate antigen is known for these TCRs. Unique molecular identifiers tagged the TCR beta cDNA libraries. TCRdb independently ran MiXCR on the PCR reads; one entry per CDR3 protein. The table records over 700,000 distinct CDR3 sequences, 30% of them present only once. The sequenced sample consisted of blood. The receptors here all came from a girl aged 10 to 17 with multiple sclerosis.

The chain links TRBV12-5 to TRBJ2-1; D is undetermined. CDR1 LGHNT and CDR2 FRNRAP come from the germline V gene. The V end lost 0 bases, the J end lost 6 bases, and 15 bases lay between the germline ends. The CDR3 is made up of 16 amino acids. In DNA, the CDR3 is TGTGCTAGTGGTTTGGTATTATGGTTCGATCCCAATGAGCAGTTCTTC. It is translated as CASGLVLWFDPNEQFF.

This clonotype was detected many times. This chain links TRBV5-1 with TRBJ2-3; TRBD2 might be the D (5 bases). CDR3 length equals 18 residues. The germline V and J ends were trimmed by 4 bases and 2 bases, with 23 bases remaining between them. Germline CDR1 SGHRS, CDR2 YFSETQ. CDR3 nucleotide sequence: TGCGCCAGCAGCAAGGACTTGGGGTATGGTAGATACACAGATACGCAGTATTTT. Translated: CASSKDLGYGRYTDTQYF. The full variable domain, in which reference TRBV5-1 and TRBJ2-3 provide the parts outside the CDR3, is KAGVTQTPRYLIKTRGQQVTLSCSPISGHRSVSWYQQTPGQGLQFLFEYFSETQRNKGNFPGRFSGRQFSNSRSEMNVSTLELGDSALYLCASSKDLGYGRYTDTQYFGPGTRLTVL.

This clonotype was seen just once. Germline and junction disagree at one end, which may indicate a read error. The J gene is TRBJ2-5, the V gene TRBV12-3 or TRBV12-4; D could derive from TRBD1 or TRBD2 (5 bases each). The CDR3 has 13 amino acids. As DNA, the CDR3 is TGTGCCTGCAGTTGGGACGGCCAAGAGACCCAGTACTTC. Protein product: CACSWDGQETQYF.

The chain uses TRBV28 and TRBJ1-2, with D uncertain. CDR3 size: 16 residues. The germline CDR1 and CDR2 sequences are MDHEN and SYDVKM. Trimming took off 7 bases at V and 3 bases at J, with 21 bases between the two ends. DNA of the CDR3: TGTGCCAGCACCTCTGGGGAAATGGGAGGCGACTATGGCTACACCTTC. Its protein product is CASTSGEMGGDYGYTF.

The chain links TRBV5-1 to TRBJ1-2; D might be TRBD1 (6 bases). Trimming stripped 2 bases from V and 3 bases from J, with 11 bases between. CDR3 length: 14 amino acids. The germline gives CDR1 SGHRS, CDR2 YFSETQ. The CDR3 bases are TGCGCCAGCAGCTTACACAGGGCGGACTATGGCTACACCTTC. It encodes CASSLHRADYGYTF.

This chain links TRBV6-6 with TRBJ2-7, with D possibly TRBD1 on 6 matching bases. The CDR3 sequence is 16 residues long. Germline values: CDR1 MNHNY, CDR2 SVGAGI (reference sequence). V was clipped by 4 bases and J by 1 base, with 17 bases between them. The DNA for the CDR3 is TGTGCCAGCAGTTCTACCGGGACACCTTCGTCCTACGAGCAGTACTTC. It yields the protein CASSSTGTPSSYEQYF.

The V and J genes are TRBV6-5 and TRBJ2-1; TRBD1 or TRBD2 may be the D gene (5 bases each). Trimming cost V 6 bases and J 4 bases, with 16 bases left between them. Germline V gene sequence: CDR1 MNHEY, CDR2 SVGAGI. CDR3 length: 15 residues. CDR3 amino acids: CASREGLNQYNEQFF. CDR3 sequence (DNA): TGTGCCAGCAGAGAGGGGCTTAATCAATACAATGAGCAGTTCTTC.

This clonotype was observed a few times. J is TRBJ2-5 and V is TRBV4-3; TRBD2 matches at 9 bases. TRBJ2-7 matches the DNA end more closely, so the J call is doubtful. The CDR3 consists of 14 residues. Germline assignment: CDR1 LGHNA and CDR2 YSLEER. The chain's CDR3 is CASSQDTSGLEQYF. CDR3 nucleotides: TGCGCCAGCAGCCAAGATACTAGCGGGCTCGAGCAGTACTTC.

V and J are TRBV3-1 and TRBJ1-5; D is ambiguous. This CDR3 has 14 residues. Germline V CDR1 and CDR2: LGHDT, YNNKEL (reference sequence). V lost 0 bases and J lost 5, with 8 bases in between. CDR3 region: CASSQDLGYQPQHF. DNA of the CDR3: TGTGCCAGCAGCCAAGACTTGGGGTATCAGCCCCAGCATTTT.

This clonotype turned up a few times. The rearrangement uses TRBV7-2 and TRBJ2-7; 7 bases are shared with TRBD2. The CDR3 extends over 13 amino acids. The J segment lost 6 bases and the V segment lost 2 bases, leaving 4 bases of the junction unmatched. The germline V gene has CDR1 SGHTA and CDR2 FQGNSA. Written as DNA, the CDR3 is TGTGCCAGCAGCTTAAGCGGGATTGGCGAGCAGTACTTC. It encodes CASSLSGIGEQYF.

The DNA of the CDR3 is TGTGCCAGCAGTTACGGGACAGGGGTCACTGAAGCTTTCTTT. Residues: CASSYGTGVTEAFF. The V and J genes are TRBV27 and TRBJ1-1; TRBD1 agrees at 10 bases. J gave up 4 bases and V 4 bases, and 3 bases lay outside the gene matches. This CDR3 has 14 residues. Germline CDR1 MNHEY, CDR2 SMNVEV (reference sequence).

In its sample, this clonotype was seen a few times. The CDR3 DNA follows: TGTGCCAGCAGAGGAAAGGGTGGCTACACCTTC. Residues: CASRGKGGYTF. The chain recombines TRBV25-1 with TRBJ1-2; D remains ambiguous. Germline V lookup: CDR1 MGHDK, CDR2 SYGVNS. Trimming stripped 6 bases from V and 7 bases from J, with 9 bases between. The CDR3 is 11 residues long.

The chain joins TRBV7-2 to TRBJ2-3; no definite D call. The V end was cut by 2 bases, the J end by 6 bases, with 9 bases between. CDR3 length: 13 amino acids. Per germline, CDR1 SGHTA and CDR2 FQGNSA. CDR3 loop: CASSLNGLDTQYF. CDR3 DNA sequence: TGTGCCAGCAGCTTAAATGGGTTGGATACGCAGTATTTT.

This clonotype was recorded many times. V and J are TRBV5-1 and TRBJ2-1; 7 bases fit TRBD1. The germline CDR1 and CDR2 sequences are SGHRS and YFSETQ. Trimming cost V 0 bases and J 2 bases; bases outside gene matches: 2. This CDR3 region has 15 residues. The CDR3, as DNA: TGCGCCAGCAGCTTGGGAGGGGGCGCCTACAATGAGCAGTTCTTC. The encoded protein is CASSLGGGAYNEQFF.

This chain connects TRBV6-2 or TRBV6-3 to TRBJ2-2; TRBD2 matches 11 bases. Trimming cost V 6 bases and J 3 bases; bases outside gene matches: 6. The germline V gene has CDR1 MNHEY and CDR2 SVGEGT. CDR3 length: 16 amino acids. This chain's CDR3 is CASSERLAGHTGELFF. CDR3 in DNA: TGTGCCAGCAGCGAACGACTAGCGGGGCACACCGGGGAGCTGTTTTTT.

This clonotype was detected a few times. J is TRBJ2-5 and V is TRBV7-9, with 8 bases matching TRBD1. The CDR3 contains 15 residues. The V and J ends lost 1 base and 4 bases, in that order; junction bases with no gene match: 5. Germline CDR1 is SEHNR and CDR2 is FQNEAQ (reference sequence). CDR3 in DNA: TGTGCCAGCAGCTTAGTTCAGGGGGCTCGAGAGACCCAGTACTTC. It specifies CASSLVQGARETQYF. Full variable domain (rest looked up from reference TRBV7-9 and TRBJ2-5): DTGVSQNPRHKITKRGQNVTFRCDPISEHNRLYWYRQTLGQGPEFLTYFQNEAQLEKSRLLSDRFSAERPKGSFSTLEIQRTEQGDSAMYLCASSLVQGARETQYFGPGTRLLVL.

The rearrangement uses TRBV7-2 and TRBJ2-1; weak D call: TRBD2 (5 bases). The germline CDR1 and CDR2 sequences are SGHTA and FQGNSA. This CDR3 spans 13 amino acids. The V gene lost 5 bases and the J gene lost 15 bases, with 20 bases spanning the gap. In nucleotides, the CDR3 is TGTGCCAGCAGCCCCGCCCTGGCGGGCCCGGCGTTCTTC. Encoded protein: CASSPALAGPAFF.

With respect to this clonotype: The junction does not match germline at one end; this may be a read error. The V and J genes are TRBV24-1 and TRBJ1-1, with 7 bases identical to TRBD1. The germline V gene has CDR1 KGHDR and CDR2 SFDVKD. The length of the CDR3 is 13 residues. The CDR3 here is CATGKKGAAEAFF. CDR3 in DNA: TGCGCCACCGGGAAGAAGGGGGCGGCTGAAGCTTTCTTT.

There are a few counts of this clonotype. V is TRBV3-1 and J is TRBJ2-4; no clear D. The V and J ends lost 2 bases and 6 bases respectively, with 2 bases between them. The CDR3 is made up of 11 amino acids. The germline gives CDR1 LGHDT, CDR2 YNNKEL (reference sequence). This chain's CDR3 is CASSQLNIQYF. CDR3 nucleotide sequence: TGTGCCAGCAGCCAACTAAACATTCAGTACTTC. Full variable domain (missing parts from reference TRBV3-1 and TRBJ2-4): DTAVSQTPKYLVTQMGNDKSIKCEQNLGHDTMYWYKQDSKKFLKIMFSYNNKELIINETVPNRFSPKSPDKAHLNLHINSLELGDSAVYFCASSQLNIQYFGAGTRLSVL.

V usage is TRBV6-2 or TRBV6-3 and J usage is TRBJ2-7, with D possibly matching TRBD1 (6 bases). V gave up 6 bases and J gave up 4 bases, with 13 bases separating them. Germline V gene lookup returns CDR1 MNHEY and CDR2 SVGEGT. This CDR3 spans 13 amino acids. CDR3 protein: CASRPTGPYEQYF. DNA for the CDR3: TGTGCCAGCAGACCGACAGGACCATACGAGCAGTACTTC.

This clonotype was observed once. V and J are TRBV28 and TRBJ2-1; weak D call: TRBD2 (7 bases). Germline V gene data show CDR1 as MDHEN and CDR2 as SYDVKM. CDR3 size: 16 residues. The germline V and J ends were trimmed by 3 bases and 1 base, with 13 bases remaining between them. CDR3 region: CASSFRGRGSYNEQFF. CDR3 bases: TGTGCCAGCAGTTTTAGGGGGAGGGGTTCCTACAATGAGCAGTTCTTC.

This sequence joins TRBV5-1 and TRBJ2-4; 12 nucleotides match TRBD2. The J call may be wrong; the DNA end is better matched by TRBJ2-5. This CDR3 contains 16 residues. In germline, CDR1 is SGHRS, CDR2 YFSETQ. The CDR3 coding sequence is TGCGCCAGCACCACCCTACAGACTAGCGGGGGAGAGACCCAGTACTTC. Amino acid sequence: CASTTLQTSGGETQYF.

The genes are TRBV5-1 and TRBJ2-1, with TRBD2 matching 13 bases. Germline values: CDR1 SGHRS, CDR2 YFSETQ. Losses at the gene ends were 4 bases for V and 9 bases for J; bases not matched to a gene: 7. The CDR3 sequence is 15 residues long. CDR3 sequence: CASSQGLAGLGEQFF. The DNA for the CDR3 is TGCGCCAGCAGCCAGGGACTAGCGGGGCTTGGTGAGCAGTTCTTC.